These T cell receptor beta chains were read from a single sample in a study of T cells expressing NK-cell markers. TCRdb derives one entry per CDR3 protein from the 5' RACE reads, leaving out DNA. Its table lists 300,000 to 500,000 distinct CDR3 sequences. Sequencing used blood T cells: a sorted CD56 or NKG2C T cell subset, CD4+ or CD8+ T cells, or bulk PBMC T cells (not recorded which). All receptors derive from a woman aged 45-59 years in good health. Each CDR3 is given with its conserved first and last residue.

j_gene,v_gene,len,CDR3aa
TRBJ2-2,TRBV10-1,16,CASSESGGQGTGELFF
TRBJ2-1,TRBV4-1,16,CASSQVRLAGDNEQFF
TRBJ1-5,TRBV2,16,CASSRDTLDFNQPQHF
TRBJ1-2,TRBV20-1,14,CSASNPQGNYGYTF
TRBJ2-1,TRBV20-1,12,CSARSGRSEQFF
TRBJ2-2,TRBV3-1,17,CASSQDQNSANTGELFF
TRBJ1-1,TRBV2,13,CASSVFRATEAFF
TRBJ1-2,TRBV5-1,16,CASSLARDTSNYGYTF
TRBJ2-1,TRBV29-1,15,CSVSRAGATLNEQFF
TRBJ2-2,TRBV13,15,CASSHRDRESGELFF
TRBJ2-2,TRBV5-6,16,CASSLELASRTGELFF
TRBJ2-2,TRBV12-3/TRBV12-4,19,CASSPSSGERYGHTGELFF
TRBJ2-3,TRBV24-1,15,CATSDSGRPTDTQYF
TRBJ1-4,TRBV7-9,11,CAAGPWEKLFF
TRBJ1-1,TRBV12-3/TRBV12-4,12,CASSPVADEAFF
TRBJ2-1,TRBV27,13,CASSFGLDNEQFF
TRBJ1-2,TRBV5-1,13,CASSLEGSAGYTF
TRBJ2-4,TRBV12-3/TRBV12-4,17,CASSPHQASGNKNIQYF
TRBJ2-3,TRBV10-3,14,CAVGTAGVADTQYF
TRBJ1-1,TRBV6-5,13,CASSQLTGAEAFF
TRBJ2-3,TRBV7-8,17,CASSRGGELAGGNTQYF
TRBJ2-1,TRBV5-5,14,CASSTLAGDTEQFF
TRBJ1-2,TRBV4-2,16,CASSQEGQFRDYGYTF
TRBJ2-5,TRBV2,11,CAILTGETQYF
TRBJ2-7,TRBV5-1,15,CASSLGTSAYYEQYF
TRBJ1-1,TRBV20-1,14,CSARDPRRDTEAFF
TRBJ1-4,TRBV12-3/TRBV12-4,14,CASSRTGADEKLFF
TRBJ1-2,TRBV5-1,11,CATGENYGYTF
TRBJ2-5,TRBV29-1,11,CSVEGKGTQYF
TRBJ1-4,TRBV5-1,17,CASPDRDRLATNEKLFF
TRBJ2-4,TRBV10-2,14,CASSESGFGDIQYF
TRBJ2-3,TRBV7-3,13,CASTGTGEGTQYF
TRBJ2-3,TRBV6-5,15,CASSSAFAMKDTQYF
TRBJ2-7,TRBV9,15,CASSVAGTQDYEQYF
TRBJ2-1,TRBV7-9,13,CASSLAMYNEQFF
TRBJ2-3,TRBV6-5,14,CASSYSNAGGDRYF
TRBJ2-1,TRBV4-1,18,CASSQSKGSGEAYNEQFF
TRBJ2-3,TRBV20-1,19,CSASGPSGRSEHSTDTQYF
TRBJ1-2,TRBV10-3,13,CAISESPVDGYTF
TRBJ2-5,TRBV7-9,17,CASSLSGLAGDQETQYF